These 9 T cell receptor beta chains originate from one sample sequenced in a study of technical replicates of blood from a handful of donors. Profiled with immunoSEQ multiplex PCR; TCRdb holds only in-frame clones, not every one. The sample shows about 72,000 clones, roughly 90% of them seen only once. Specimen: T cells isolated from PBMCs. The receptors stem from a human donor in good health.

V is TRBV7-6 and J is TRBJ2-1; 9 bases are shared with TRBD1. From germline, CDR1 is SGHVS and CDR2 FNYEAQ. CDR3 size: 16 residues. Trimming took 5 bases from V and 6 from J; bases not matched to a gene: 11. CDR3 sequence (DNA): TGTGCCAGCAGCCGCCGACAGGGGGGGATAAGCAATGAGCAGTTCTTC. As protein: CASSRRQGGISNEQFF.

The sample holds one count of this clone. The V and J genes are TRBV6-1 and TRBJ1-2; TRBD1 agrees at 7 bases. This CDR3 is built from 11 residues. V shed 6 bases, J shed 7 bases, and the junction held 2 bases outside the gene matches. Germline CDR1 MNHNS, CDR2 SASEGT. The CDR3, as DNA: TGTGCCAGCAGGCAGGGGGTTGGCTACACCTTC. This sequence encodes CASRQGVGYTF.

The chain employs TRBV4-1 and TRBJ2-5; TRBD2 matches 11 bases. The germline V gene encodes CDR1 MGHRA and CDR2 YSYEKL. J lost 5 bases, V lost 1 base, and 12 bases had no gene match. The CDR3 is 18 amino acids. CDR3 DNA: TGCGCCAGCAGCCAAGGACTAGCGGGATTGCAGCAGAGGGAGACCCAGTACTTC. Protein: CASSQGLAGLQQRETQYF.

The rearrangement joins TRBV4-1 to TRBJ1-2; D might be TRBD1 (5 bases). V dropped 0 bases and J dropped 8 bases, with 13 bases sitting between them. The CDR3 has 14 amino acids. Germline CDR1 and CDR2: MGHRA and YSYEKL. The CDR3 nucleotides are TGCGCCAGCAGCCAAGATCCAGGGAACGGCGGCTACACCTTC. Amino acid sequence: CASSQDPGNGGYTF.

This chain links TRBV27 with TRBJ2-3, with D tentatively TRBD2 (6 bases). Germline V gives CDR1 MNHEY, CDR2 SMNVEV (reference sequence). V lost 5 bases, J lost 0 bases, and 18 bases lay in between. The CDR3 extends over 17 amino acids. The CDR3 nucleotides read TGTGCCAGCAGTCTCTACGGGGGAGGAGCTAGCACAGATACGCAGTATTTT. Protein product: CASSLYGGGASTDTQYF.

The chain combines TRBV6-5 with TRBJ1-2, with D uncertain. V shed 5 bases and J shed 4 bases, with 11 bases lying between them. This CDR3 has 13 residues. The germline V gene has CDR1 MNHEY and CDR2 SVGAGI. The CDR3 protein is CASSNAQLYGYTF. For the CDR3, the DNA is TGTGCCAGCAGTAACGCCCAACTCTATGGCTACACCTTC.

The chain links TRBV7-2 to TRBJ1-2; the match to TRBD1 covers 12 bases. V was pared by 3 bases and J by 6 bases, with 2 bases of the junction left unmatched. Germline CDR1 SGHTA, CDR2 FQGNSA. The length of the CDR3 is 14 residues. In DNA form, the CDR3 reads TGTGCCAGCAGCTTGGGACAGGGGGCTAATGGCTACACCTTC. It translates to CASSLGQGANGYTF.

The chain links TRBV19 to TRBJ1-2; D not resolved. CDR1 is LNHDA and CDR2 is SQIVND in the germline V gene (reference sequence). The CDR3 runs 14 residues. With 0 bases removed from V and 5 bases from J, the gap between germline ends came to 10 bases. The CDR3 DNA reads as TGTGCCAGTAGTATAGATTATAGAGCATATGGCTACACCTTC. This encodes CASSIDYRAYGYTF.

This chain joins TRBV25-1 and TRBJ2-7, with D uncertain. V lost 5 bases and J lost 2, with 7 bases in between. Germline V gene data show CDR1 as MGHDK and CDR2 as SYGVNS. The CDR3 sequence is 12 residues long. CDR3 protein: CASSFTAYEQYF. The CDR3 DNA follows: TGTGCCAGCAGTTTTACGGCCTACGAGCAGTACTTC.